The 23 T cell receptor beta chains below come from one sample, sequenced in a study of PD-1 blockade in mismatch repair-deficient tumors. The assay was immunoSEQ multiplex PCR, and TCRdb's table has in-frame clones only and misses some. The data contain around 62,000 clones, approximately 82% of them singletons. Here the sequenced sample was peripheral blood, taken 2 weeks after starting pembrolizumab. These TCRs come from an adult with mismatch repair-deficient cancer.

The V call is TRBV11-2, the J call TRBJ2-1; a weak D match, TRBD1 (5 bases). Looked up from germline, CDR1 is SGHAT and CDR2 is FQNNGV. The CDR3 runs to 15 residues. Trimming pared 5 bases from V and 8 bases from J, leaving 19 bases between. CDR3 in amino acids: CASSVAGMWGDEQFF. The CDR3 DNA reads as TGTGCCAGCAGCGTAGCAGGGATGTGGGGCGATGAGCAGTTCTTC.

This clone was seen just once. The chain has TRBV7-2 and TRBJ2-2; D is unclear. This CDR3 contains 17 residues. Germline CDR1 reads SGHTA; CDR2 reads FQGNSA. V shed 1 base and J shed 1 base, with 13 bases lying between them. The CDR3 DNA follows: TGTGCCAGCAGCTTAGTCGTACTCAACCGGAACACCGGGGAGCTGTTTTTT. Translated, it gives CASSLVVLNRNTGELFF.

This clone turned up a few times. The rearrangement uses TRBV20-1 and TRBJ1-2; no clear D. The germline CDR1 and CDR2 sequences are DFQATT and SNEGSKA (reference sequence). The ends were cut back, 1 base at V and 8 bases at J, with 8 bases in the middle. This CDR3 has 11 residues. CDR3 sequence: CSARGQEGYTF. The CDR3 bases are TGCAGTGCTAGAGGGCAGGAAGGCTACACCTTC.

The chain employs TRBV7-6 and TRBJ2-7; 8 bases are shared with TRBD1. Germline assignment: CDR1 SGHVS and CDR2 FNYEAQ. The CDR3 runs to 13 residues. V lost 3 bases, J lost 6 bases, and 4 bases stayed unmatched. CDR3 nucleotides: TGTGCCAGCAGCTTGGACAGGGCGAGCGAGCAGTACTTC. This translates into CASSLDRASEQYF. The full variable domain, its missing parts supplied by reference TRBV7-6 and TRBJ2-7, is GAGVSQSPRYKVTKRGQDVALRCDPISGHVSLYWYRQALGQGPEFLTYFNYEAQQDKSGLPNDRFSAERPEGSISTLTIQRTEQRDSAMYRCASSLDRASEQYFGPGTRLTVT.

The chain uses TRBV27 and TRBJ1-1, with 9 bases identical to TRBD1. The V gene's germline CDR1 is MNHEY and CDR2 SMNVEV (reference sequence). The CDR3 contains 14 residues. V shed 5 bases and J 6 bases; nucleotides not matched to a gene: 7. CDR3 loop: CASSLRGQGSEAFF. In DNA form, the CDR3 reads TGTGCCAGCAGTCTACGAGGACAGGGGTCTGAAGCTTTCTTT.

The chain carries TRBV7-2 and TRBJ2-7; D unresolved. Trimming pared 2 bases from V and 2 bases from J, leaving 10 bases between. Germline values: CDR1 SGHTA, CDR2 FQGNSA. The CDR3 extends over 14 amino acids. The CDR3 nucleotides read TGTGCCAGCAGCTTAATTGGTACAGCCTACGAGCAGTACTTC. Translated, it gives CASSLIGTAYEQYF.

This clone has just one count. The rearrangement joins TRBV7-8 to TRBJ1-4; no definite D call. The V end lost 2 bases, the J end lost 5 bases, and 12 bases lay between the germline ends. Germline values: CDR1 SGHVS, CDR2 FQNEAQ. This CDR3 comprises 15 residues. The CDR3 nucleotides are TGTGCCAGCAGCTTAATGCGGGGTGTGAATGAAAAACTGTTTTTT. This codes for CASSLMRGVNEKLFF. The variable domain in full, completed from reference TRBV7-8 and TRBJ1-4, reads GAGVSQSPRYKVAKRGQDVALRCDPISGHVSLFWYQQALGQGPEFLTYFQNEAQLDKSGLPSDRFFAERPEGSVSTLKIQRTQQEDSAVYLCASSLMRGVNEKLFFGSGTQLSVL.

The chain combines TRBV29-1 with TRBJ1-1; 9 positions match TRBD1. Germline V gene data show CDR1 as SQVTM and CDR2 as ANQGSEA. Unmatched junction bases numbered 9, after V lost 0 bases and J lost 4 bases. The CDR3 runs to 16 residues. CDR3 amino acids: CSVEDTGGSVRTEAFF. The CDR3 nucleotides are TGCAGCGTTGAAGATACAGGGGGCTCTGTGCGCACTGAAGCTTTCTTT.

The table lists this clone with a count of one. The genes are TRBV5-6 and TRBJ2-3; 8 bases align to TRBD2. Germline values: CDR1 SGHDT, CDR2 YYEEEE. The junction had 6 bases not matched to a gene; V was cut back by 1 base and J by 2 bases. The CDR3 loop spans 16 amino acids. CDR3: CASSLPVTSATDTQYF. The CDR3 DNA reads TGTGCCAGCAGCTTGCCCGTGACTAGCGCCACAGATACGCAGTATTTT.

The genes are TRBV15 and TRBJ2-7, with 10 bases matching TRBD1. The CDR3 length is 15 residues. Germline values: CDR1 LNHNV, CDR2 YYDKDF (reference sequence). The J segment lost 1 base and the V segment lost 1 base, leaving 1 base of the junction unmatched. The CDR3 sequence: CATSRGGQGSYEQYF. In DNA, the CDR3 is TGTGCCACCAGCAGAGGGGGACAGGGGTCCTACGAGCAGTACTTC. Filled out from reference TRBV15 and TRBJ2-7, the complete variable domain reads DAMVIQNPRYQVTQFGKPVTLSCSQTLNHNVMYWYQQKSSQAPKLLFHYYDKDFNNEADTPDNFQSRRPNTSFCFLDIRSPGLGDTAMYLCATSRGGQGSYEQYFGPGTRLTVT.

The chain is built from TRBV30 and TRBJ2-7; 8 bases agree with TRBD1. CDR3 size: 11 residues. Germline V gene sequence: CDR1 GTSNPN, CDR2 SVGIG (reference sequence). The V segment lost 7 bases and the J segment 5 bases; nucleotides outside the gene matches: 4. The DNA of the CDR3 is TGTGCCTCCGGACAGGGCCACGAGCAGTACTTC. It encodes CASGQGHEQYF.

Comments on this clone: At one boundary the junction diverges from the germline segment, which might be a read error. The CDR3: CASSLGTTEKLFF. The CDR3 DNA reads TGTGCCAGCAGCTTGGGGACTACTGAAAAACTGTTTTTT. This chain connects TRBV5-5 to TRBJ1-4; D is unresolved. CDR3 length equals 13 residues. Germline V gene data show CDR1 as SGHKS and CDR2 as YYEKEE (reference sequence).

This clone was detected once. The V call is TRBV7-6, the J call TRBJ2-1, with 12 bases identical to TRBD2. The V gene end was trimmed by 5 bases and the J gene end by 7 bases; junction bases not matched to a gene: 3. Germline loops: CDR1 SGHVS, CDR2 FNYEAQ. CDR3 length equals 14 residues. CDR3: CASSPLAGGNEQFF. The CDR3 region has the DNA TGTGCCAGCAGCCCCCTAGCGGGAGGGAATGAGCAGTTCTTC.

The chain has TRBV28 and TRBJ1-5; D perhaps matches TRBD1 (6 bases). The CDR3 covers 15 residues. Trimming left V 4 bases short and J 6 bases short, with 16 bases between. Germline assignment: CDR1 MDHEN and CDR2 SYDVKM. The CDR3 loop is CASSSGQLSLQPQHF. CDR3 bases: TGTGCCAGCAGTTCCGGACAGCTGAGTCTTCAGCCCCAGCATTTT.

For the CDR3, the DNA is TGCGCCAGTTCGACTAGTAGGACGCAAGAGACCCAGTACTTC. Its protein product is CASSTSRTQETQYF. The chain employs TRBV5-1 and TRBJ2-5; a weak D match, TRBD2 (6 bases). The CDR3 runs to 14 residues. Trimming shortened V by 8 bases and J by 2 bases, and 16 bases separated the two germline ends. Germline V gene sequence: CDR1 SGHRS, CDR2 YFSETQ. The full variable domain, with the rest looked up from reference TRBV5-1 and TRBJ2-5, is KAGVTQTPRYLIKTRGQQVTLSCSPISGHRSVSWYQQTPGQGLQFLFEYFSETQRNKGNFPGRFSGRQFSNSRSEMNVSTLELGDSALYLCASSTSRTQETQYFGPGTRLLVL.

The rearrangement links TRBV6-5 to TRBJ1-1, with TRBD1 matching 9 bases. The trim removed 6 bases at V and 8 bases at J, leaving 13 bases unmatched. CDR1 and CDR2 from the germline V gene are MNHEY and SVGAGI. The CDR3 totals 15 residues. CDR3 in DNA: TGTGCCAGCAGCCCCGCGGGGACAGGGTTAAGGGAAGCTTTCTTT. Encoded protein: CASSPAGTGLREAFF.

The CDR3 bases are TGTGCCAGCAGCAGAGTCGGCTATCAGCCCCAGCATTTT. This encodes CASSRVGYQPQHF. The rearrangement links TRBV21-1 to TRBJ1-5. TRBV21-1 is a pseudogene. This CDR3 is 13 amino acids long.

The chain links TRBV5-1 to TRBJ2-1; 7 bases line up with TRBD2. The CDR3 length is 14 residues. Germline V gene data show CDR1 as SGHRS and CDR2 as YFSETQ. V lost 4 bases to trimming and J lost 5 bases; unmatched junction nucleotides: 6. The CDR3 sequence is CASSLRAGDNEQFF. CDR3 in DNA: TGCGCCAGCAGCCTGAGGGCGGGGGACAATGAGCAGTTCTTC.

The chain couples TRBV27 to TRBJ2-1; D unresolved. CDR3 size: 11 residues. CDR1 is MNHEY, CDR2 SMNVEV, per germline (reference sequence). Trimming took 0 bases from V and 6 from J, leaving 0 bases between them. CDR3 residues: CASSLSNEQFF. CDR3 nucleotide sequence: TGTGCCAGCAGTTTATCCAATGAGCAGTTCTTC.

The chain joins TRBV5-1 to TRBJ2-7; 11 nucleotides match TRBD2. The CDR3 contains 14 residues. Germline CDR1 reads SGHRS; CDR2 reads YFSETQ. V shed 4 bases and J 6 bases; nucleotides not matched to a gene: 6. CDR3 loop: CASSVGTSGSEQYF. In DNA, the CDR3 is TGCGCCAGCAGCGTCGGGACTAGCGGCTCCGAGCAGTACTTC.

The V gene is TRBV30, the J gene TRBJ1-1; D is unclear. V was pared by 4 bases and J by 8 bases, with 8 bases between. The CDR3 is 10 amino acids. In germline, CDR1 is GTSNPN, CDR2 SVGIG (reference sequence). The CDR3 sequence: CAWKRSEAFF. In nucleotides, the CDR3 is TGTGCCTGGAAACGCAGCGAAGCTTTCTTT.

The chain carries TRBV12-5 and TRBJ2-7; 9 bases match TRBD1. CDR1 is LGHNT, CDR2 FRNRAP, per germline. The CDR3 length is 14 residues. Trimming removed 4 bases from V and 5 bases from J; junction bases left unmatched: 6. The CDR3 DNA reads TGTGCTAGTGGTTCCGGGACAGGGTCGGACGAGCAGTACTTC. Its translation: CASGSGTGSDEQYF. Drawing the rest from reference TRBV12-5 and TRBJ2-7, the complete variable domain is DARVTQTPRHKVTEMGQEVTMRCQPILGHNTVFWYRQTMMQGLELLAYFRNRAPLDDSGMPKDRFSAEMPDATLATLKIQPSEPRDSAVYFCASGSGTGSDEQYFGPGTRLTVT.

This rearrangement joins TRBV5-6 to TRBJ1-1, with D perhaps matching TRBD1 (5 bases). The CDR3 has 16 residues. V was cut by 4 bases and J by 0 bases, with 16 bases left in between. Germline V gene sequence: CDR1 SGHDT, CDR2 YYEEEE. CDR3 coding DNA: TGTGCCAGCAGCCGCCTCAGAGGGACGGTGAACACTGAAGCTTTCTTT. It encodes CASSRLRGTVNTEAFF.